This TCR beta chain was found in a study of shared clonotypes between healthy human individuals. This CDR3 region has 15 residues. The germline gives CDR1 SGHAT, CDR2 FQNNGV. Details on this clone: Its target is not known. One end of the junction is discordant with germline, which a read error may explain. This sample includes further DNA sequences coding for the same CDR3.

Measured with immunoSEQ multiplex PCR; TCRdb has only the in-frame clones, and not every one. Here the sample spans some 120,000 clones, about 71% being singletons. Study results and limitations: Investigators expected sequencing depth to affect clonotype sharing among donors.

The specimen was memory CD8+ T cells sorted from blood. The subset here: CD45RO+ cells pooled with CCR7-negative TemRA cells. This TCR was sampled from a woman in her thirties in good health. The genes are TRBV11-2 and TRBJ2-3; 9 bases align to TRBD2. CDR3: CASSLVGTSTDTQYF. Here the CDR3 DNA reads TGTGCCAGCAGCCTAGTGGGGACTAGCACCGATACGCAGTATTTT.